A selection of T cell receptor beta chains follows, all from one sample in a study of regulatory T cells in long-lasting Graves disease. MiXCR was run by TCRdb on the multiplex PCR reads, yielding one entry per CDR3 protein. Here the sample spans around 480,000 distinct CDR3 sequences, about 16% being singletons. The same data also went into a second study, on T cells in Graves' hyperthyroidism and ophthalmopathy.

The sample here was peripheral blood mononuclear cells (PBMCs), taken at new diagnosis, from a patient treated with antithyroid drugs. The receptors come from a middle-aged woman with Graves disease. Each CDR3 is given with its conserved first and last residue. A D gene is named only where the DNA matches it firmly. Where a row states a size, it is once, few, many or the class of an expanded clone; other rows omit it.

cdr3_length: 16; v_call: TRBV13; clone_size: NA; d_call: TRBD1; j_call: TRBJ2-5; cdr3_aa: CASSRRTGTGQETQYF; cdr3_nt: TGTGCCAGCAGCAGACGGACCGGGACAGGGCAAGAGACCCAGTACTTC
cdr3_length: 18; v_call: TRBV12-3/TRBV12-4; clone_size: many; d_call: TRBD2; j_call: TRBJ2-1; cdr3_aa: CASSSHAGGGNSYNEQFF; cdr3_nt: TGTGCCAGCAGTTCCCACGCGGGCGGGGGGAACTCCTACAATGAGCAGTTCTTC
cdr3_length: 16; v_call: TRBV4-2; clone_size: NA; d_call: TRBD1; j_call: TRBJ1-6; cdr3_aa: CASSRATGTGDSPLHF; cdr3_nt: TGTGCCAGCAGCCGAGCAACCGGGACAGGGGATTCACCCCTCCACTTT
cdr3_length: 13; v_call: TRBV7-9; clone_size: many; d_call: NA; j_call: TRBJ2-7; cdr3_aa: CASSLSFSYEQYF; cdr3_nt: TGTGCCAGCAGCTTATCGTTCTCCTACGAGCAGTACTTC
cdr3_length: 15; v_call: TRBV2; clone_size: many; d_call: NA; j_call: TRBJ1-5; cdr3_aa: CASSEAGQLKVSQHF; cdr3_nt: TGTGCCAGCAGTGAAGCTGGACAGCTCAAAGTTTCCCAGCATTTT
cdr3_length: 16; v_call: TRBV19; clone_size: few; d_call: TRBD1; j_call: TRBJ1-5; cdr3_aa: CASRPLRGQSNQPQHF; cdr3_nt: TGTGCCAGTAGACCCCTCAGGGGGCAGAGCAATCAGCCCCAGCATTTT
cdr3_length: 17; v_call: TRBV7-9; clone_size: few; d_call: TRBD1; j_call: TRBJ2-2; cdr3_aa: CASSFTAGTGATGELFF; cdr3_nt: TGTGCCAGCAGCTTTACTGCCGGGACAGGGGCCACCGGGGAGCTGTTTTTT
cdr3_length: 13; v_call: TRBV19; clone_size: few; d_call: NA; j_call: TRBJ1-1; cdr3_aa: CASRQAPGTEAFF; cdr3_nt: TGTGCCAGCCGACAGGCCCCGGGGACTGAAGCTTTCTTT
cdr3_length: 16; v_call: TRBV5-1; clone_size: many; d_call: NA; j_call: TRBJ2-1; cdr3_aa: CASSFIPTSSYNEQFF; cdr3_nt: TGCGCCAGCAGCTTTATACCGACGAGCTCCTACAATGAGCAGTTCTTC
cdr3_length: 13; v_call: TRBV12-3/TRBV12-4; clone_size: many; d_call: NA; j_call: TRBJ1-2; cdr3_aa: CASSFRGTDGYTF; cdr3_nt: TGTGCCAGCAGTTTTCGGGGCACCGATGGCTACACCTTC
cdr3_length: 16; v_call: TRBV4-1; clone_size: NA; d_call: TRBD1; j_call: TRBJ1-2; cdr3_aa: CASSPVGQQANYGYTF; cdr3_nt: TGCGCCAGCAGCCCAGTGGGACAGCAAGCTAACTATGGCTACACCTTC
cdr3_length: 15; v_call: TRBV6-5; clone_size: many; d_call: NA; j_call: TRBJ1-2; cdr3_aa: CASSYDPGTGGGYTF; cdr3_nt: TGTGCCAGCAGTTATGATCCGGGAACGGGTGGTGGCTACACCTTC
cdr3_length: 15; v_call: TRBV5-1; clone_size: many; d_call: TRBD1; j_call: TRBJ1-2; cdr3_aa: CASRQTGGIGYGYTF; cdr3_nt: TGCGCCAGCAGACAGACAGGGGGCATTGGCTATGGCTACACCTTC
cdr3_length: 14; v_call: TRBV20-1; clone_size: many; d_call: NA; j_call: TRBJ2-1; cdr3_aa: CSATSLSSYNEQFF; cdr3_nt: TGCAGTGCTACGAGCCTCAGCTCCTACAATGAGCAGTTCTTC
cdr3_length: 20; v_call: TRBV25-1; clone_size: NA; d_call: NA; j_call: TRBJ1-5; cdr3_aa: CASSMAIWTSTPYSNQPQHF; cdr3_nt: TGTGCCAGCAGTATGGCTATTTGGACCTCGACACCTTATAGCAATCAGCCCCAGCATTTT
cdr3_length: 16; v_call: TRBV7-8; clone_size: many; d_call: TRBD1; j_call: TRBJ1-2; cdr3_aa: CASSLRGPGANYGYTF; cdr3_nt: TGTGCCAGCAGCTTGAGGGGGCCGGGAGCGAACTATGGCTACACCTTC
cdr3_length: 15; v_call: TRBV27; clone_size: many; d_call: NA; j_call: TRBJ1-1; cdr3_aa: CASRDTGLGNTEAFF; cdr3_nt: TGTGCCAGCAGGGATACAGGTTTGGGGAACACTGAAGCTTTCTTT
cdr3_length: 14; v_call: TRBV5-4; clone_size: few; d_call: NA; j_call: TRBJ2-7; cdr3_aa: CASSYGTSSYEQYF; cdr3_nt: TGTGCCAGCAGCTACGGGACCAGCTCCTACGAGCAGTACTTC
cdr3_length: 16; v_call: TRBV5-1; clone_size: NA; d_call: NA; j_call: TRBJ1-2; cdr3_aa: CASSGGTVFSGYGYTF; cdr3_nt: TGCGCCAGCAGCGGGGGGACCGTCTTCTCCGGCTATGGCTACACCTTC
cdr3_length: 13; v_call: TRBV30; clone_size: many; d_call: NA; j_call: TRBJ1-1; cdr3_aa: CAWFGRANTEAFF; cdr3_nt: TGTGCCTGGTTCGGACGGGCGAACACTGAAGCTTTCTTT
cdr3_length: 14; v_call: TRBV20-1; clone_size: NA; d_call: TRBD1; j_call: TRBJ2-5; cdr3_aa: CSANGQGAIETQYF; cdr3_nt: TGCAGTGCTAATGGACAGGGGGCTATAGAGACCCAGTACTTC
cdr3_length: 14; v_call: TRBV6-1; clone_size: many; d_call: TRBD2; j_call: TRBJ2-5; cdr3_aa: CASSSGGFQETQYF; cdr3_nt: TGTGCCAGCAGTAGCGGGGGATTCCAAGAGACCCAGTACTTC
cdr3_length: 12; v_call: TRBV30; clone_size: few; d_call: NA; j_call: TRBJ2-7; cdr3_aa: CAWSVHGFEQYF; cdr3_nt: TGTGCCTGGAGTGTACATGGTTTCGAGCAGTACTTC
cdr3_length: 14; v_call: TRBV29-1; clone_size: NA; d_call: TRBD1; j_call: TRBJ1-2; cdr3_aa: CSVDPPGGGDSYTF; cdr3_nt: TGCAGCGTTGACCCACCAGGGGGGGGGGACAGCTACACCTTC
cdr3_length: 13; v_call: TRBV20-1; clone_size: few; d_call: NA; j_call: TRBJ1-2; cdr3_aa: CSARRGTDGGYTF; cdr3_nt: TGCAGTGCTAGAAGAGGAACAGATGGTGGCTACACCTTC